This T cell receptor beta chain was profiled in a study of cytomegalovirus exposure and HLA in healthy donors. The PCR used 60 Vbeta and 13 Jbeta primers. The repertoire was sequenced with immunoSEQ multiplex PCR; TCRdb's copy has only in-frame clones and lacks some. The data hold roughly 220,000 clones, with 65% to 85% observed a single time. Study observations and caveats: Researchers reported in a later analysis that a missense DCLRE1C variant was tied to TCR beta V- and J-gene trimming.

About this clone: The antigen remains unidentified.

Deletions cut 6 bases from V and 0 bases from J, with 9 bases between. Germline CDR1 MNHNS, CDR2 SASEGT. This CDR3 spans 13 amino acids. The specimen was PBMCs. The rearrangement uses TRBV6-1 and TRBJ2-7; D perhaps matches TRBD1 (7 bases). This clonotype was obtained from a man between 45 and 60 years old in good health and CMV-seronegative. The CDR3 DNA sequence: TGTGCCAGCAGGCGGGACAGCTCCTACGAGCAGTACTTC. Translation: CASRRDSSYEQYF.